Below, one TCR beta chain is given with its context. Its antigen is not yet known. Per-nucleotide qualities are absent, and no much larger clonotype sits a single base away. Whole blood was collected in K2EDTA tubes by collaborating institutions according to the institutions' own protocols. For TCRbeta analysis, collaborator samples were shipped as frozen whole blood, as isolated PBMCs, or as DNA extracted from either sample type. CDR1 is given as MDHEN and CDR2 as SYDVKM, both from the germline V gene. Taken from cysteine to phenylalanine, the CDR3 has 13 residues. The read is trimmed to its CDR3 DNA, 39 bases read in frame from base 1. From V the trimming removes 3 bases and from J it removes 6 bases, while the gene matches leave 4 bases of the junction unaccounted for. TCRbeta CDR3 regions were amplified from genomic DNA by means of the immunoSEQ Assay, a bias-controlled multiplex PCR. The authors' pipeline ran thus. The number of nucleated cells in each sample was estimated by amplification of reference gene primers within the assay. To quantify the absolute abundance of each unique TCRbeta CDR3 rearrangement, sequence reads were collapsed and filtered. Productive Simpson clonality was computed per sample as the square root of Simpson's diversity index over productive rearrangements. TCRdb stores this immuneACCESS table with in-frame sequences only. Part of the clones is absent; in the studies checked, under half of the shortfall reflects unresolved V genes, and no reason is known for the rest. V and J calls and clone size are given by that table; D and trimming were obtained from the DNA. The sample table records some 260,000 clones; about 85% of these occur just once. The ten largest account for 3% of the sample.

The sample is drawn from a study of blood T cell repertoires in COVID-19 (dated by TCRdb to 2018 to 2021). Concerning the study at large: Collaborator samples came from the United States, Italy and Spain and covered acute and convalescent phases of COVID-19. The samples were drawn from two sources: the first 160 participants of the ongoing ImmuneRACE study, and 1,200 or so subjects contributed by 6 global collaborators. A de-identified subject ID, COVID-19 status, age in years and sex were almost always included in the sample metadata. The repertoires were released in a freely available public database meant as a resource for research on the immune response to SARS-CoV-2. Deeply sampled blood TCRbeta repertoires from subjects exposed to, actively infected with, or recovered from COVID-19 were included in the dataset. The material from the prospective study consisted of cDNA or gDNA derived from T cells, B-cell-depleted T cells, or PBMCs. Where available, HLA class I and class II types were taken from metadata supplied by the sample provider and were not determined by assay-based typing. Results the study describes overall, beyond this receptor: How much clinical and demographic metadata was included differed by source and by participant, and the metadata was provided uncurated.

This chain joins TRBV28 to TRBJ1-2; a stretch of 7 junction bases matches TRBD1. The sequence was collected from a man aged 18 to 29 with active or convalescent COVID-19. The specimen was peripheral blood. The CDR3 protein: CASSLSRGNGYTF. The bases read TGTGCCAGCAGTTTGAGCAGGGGGAATGGCTACACCTTC.